This TCR beta chain was captured by sequencing in a study of breast tumors, draining lymph nodes, adjacent tissues. TCRdb itself ran the multiplex PCR reads through MiXCR, one entry per CDR3 protein. Among tens of thousands of distinct CDR3 sequences, roughly 39% were seen once, and the ten largest hold over 9.5%. Germline CDR1 and CDR2: MNHEY and SMNVEV (reference sequence). V shed 5 bases and J 4 bases; nucleotides not matched to a gene: 8. CDR3 length equals 16 residues. Study-wide results and caveats: Tumor repertoires ranked between lymph nodes and nontumor tissue in diversity, with V and J gene preferences. Data only fit, rather than demonstrated, lymph node origin of most tumor T cells.

This clonotype was detected only a few times. No antigen is known for it. This chain connects TRBV27 to TRBJ2-3, with TRBD2 matching 11 bases. Sequences were obtained from breast tumor tissue. The sequence was obtained from a female donor with breast cancer. Some clones in this sample may be carry-over from other donors' samples. CDR3 DNA sequence: TGTGCCAGCAGTACCCGACTAGCGGGATTCTCAGATACGCAGTATTTT. Translating it yields CASSTRLAGFSDTQYF.